The 22 T cell receptor beta chains reported below all come from one sample, sequenced in a study of blood T cells in healthy people across ages. A second PCR of roughly 7 to 11 cycles used a sample-barcoded 5' primer and a J-beta primer mix. MiXCR, run by TCRdb on the 5' RACE reads, gives a single entry per CDR3 protein. The data hold 500,000 to 650,000 distinct CDR3 sequences, with about 29% observed a single time. The same sample was also studied in work on T cells of mothers and their children.

The sample taken for sequencing was blood. These receptors were taken from a boy between 2 and 15 years old in good health.

This clonotype has more than one count but fewer than ten. This sequence joins TRBV25-1 and TRBJ2-1; the D gene is possibly TRBD2 (5 bases). The CDR3 is 16 amino acids. The germline CDR1 and CDR2 sequences are MGHDK and SYGVNS. V was clipped by 3 bases and J by 3 bases, with 15 bases between them. The CDR3 sequence: CASSEGEGLFYNEQFF. CDR3 nucleotides: TGTGCCAGCAGTGAGGGAGAGGGCCTCTTCTACAATGAGCAGTTCTTC. Full variable domain (remainder filled in from reference TRBV25-1 and TRBJ2-1): EADIYQTPRYLVIGTGKKITLECSQTMGHDKMYWYQQDPGMELHLIHYSYGVNSTEKGDLSSESTVSRIRTEHFPLTLESARPSHTSQYLCASSEGEGLFYNEQFFGPGTRLTVL.

The V and J genes are TRBV7-9 and TRBJ2-3, with no clear D. The CDR3 has 12 amino acids. Between the trimmed V and J ends, which lost 6 bases and 4 bases, there was a span of 8 bases. Germline CDR1 reads SEHNR; CDR2 reads FQNEAQ (reference sequence). CDR3 amino acids: CASRELADTQYF. CDR3 in DNA: TGTGCCAGCAGAGAGCTAGCAGATACGCAGTATTTT.

At least ten counts were recorded for this clonotype. The chain employs TRBV9 and TRBJ2-5; D is possibly TRBD1 or TRBD2 (6 bases each). The CDR3 loop spans 14 amino acids. The germline V gene has CDR1 SGDLS and CDR2 YYNGEE. V lost 0 bases and J lost 5, with 11 bases in between. The CDR3 sequence: CASSVDGGTETQYF. The CDR3 DNA reads TGTGCCAGCAGCGTAGACGGGGGCACGGAGACCCAGTACTTC. The entire variable domain, with the rest obtained from reference TRBV9 and TRBJ2-5, is as follows: DSGVTQTPKHLITATGQRVTLRCSPRSGDLSVYWYQQSLDQGLQFLIQYYNGEERAKGNILERFSAQQFPDLHSELNLSSLELGDSALYFCASSVDGGTETQYFGPGTRLLVL.

This clonotype was picked up a small number of times. The chain recombines TRBV14 with TRBJ2-7; D tentatively reads TRBD1 or TRBD2 (5 bases each). This CDR3 is 13 amino acids long. V lost 3 bases and J lost 5, with 11 bases in between. The V gene's germline CDR1 is SGHDN and CDR2 FVKESK. The DNA for the CDR3 is TGTGCCAGCAGCCAGAGAGGGGCCAACGAGCAGTACTTC. The encoded protein is CASSQRGANEQYF.

This clonotype was observed a few times. The chain uses TRBV2 and TRBJ2-5; TRBD2 might be the D (6 bases). Germline CDR1 is SNHLY and CDR2 is FYNNEI. The CDR3 has 11 residues. Trimming pared 10 bases from V and 3 bases from J, leaving 9 bases between. The CDR3 here is CATPGEETQYF. CDR3 nucleotide sequence: TGTGCCACGCCGGGAGAAGAGACCCAGTACTTC.

The rearrangement uses TRBV29-1 and TRBJ1-1; D unresolved. The CDR3 sequence is 13 residues long. Trimming stripped 4 bases from V and 10 bases from J, with 19 bases between. CDR1 SQVTM and CDR2 ANQGSEA come from the germline V gene. CDR3 in amino acids: CSVAPSLRAGAFF. CDR3 coding DNA: TGCAGCGTTGCGCCCTCACTGCGGGCGGGAGCTTTCTTT.

The chain uses TRBV6-5 and TRBJ2-3; D gene ambiguous. The V and J ends lost 8 bases and 1 base respectively, with 7 bases between them. The length of the CDR3 is 12 residues. Germline V lookup: CDR1 MNHEY, CDR2 SVGAGI. CDR3 bases: TGTGCCAGCGGATCCGGCACAGATACGCAGTATTTT. Amino acid sequence: CASGSGTDTQYF.

This chain uses TRBV6-6 with TRBJ2-1, with 7 bases that match TRBD2. From germline, CDR1 is MNHNY and CDR2 SVGAGI (reference sequence). V gave up 1 base and J gave up 7 bases; unmatched junction bases: 7. The CDR3 is 15 amino acids. CDR3 sequence (DNA): TGTGCCAGCAGTTACTATAGACTAGCTTTGAATGAGCAGTTCTTC. It yields the protein CASSYYRLALNEQFF.

This clonotype appeared a few times. The genes are TRBV20-1 and TRBJ2-5, with TRBD2 identical over 9 bases. The CDR3 extends over 16 amino acids. V lost 0 bases, J lost 3 bases, and 8 bases stayed unmatched. CDR1 is DFQATT, CDR2 SNEGSKA, per germline (reference sequence). CDR3 DNA: TGCAGTGCTAGAGATCTGGGCGGGGGGGCCAAAGAGACCCAGTACTTC. Its translation: CSARDLGGGAKETQYF.

The rearrangement uses TRBV4-1 and TRBJ2-3, with TRBD2 matching over 7 bases. CDR3 length: 15 amino acids. Losses at the gene ends were 1 base for V and 4 bases for J; bases not matched to a gene: 5. CDR1 is MGHRA and CDR2 is YSYEKL in the germline V gene. CDR3 in amino acids: CASSQGAGEADTQYF. The CDR3 nucleotides are TGCGCCAGCAGCCAAGGGGCGGGAGAAGCAGATACGCAGTATTTT.

This clonotype was seen a handful of times. The chain couples TRBV11-2 to TRBJ2-5; unclear D gene. Judging by the DNA end, TRBJ2-1 fits better; the J call may be wrong. This CDR3 spans 13 amino acids. Germline CDR1 is SGHAT and CDR2 is FQNNGV. CDR3 protein: CASSLNRYNEQFF. CDR3 sequence (DNA): TGTGCCAGCAGCTTAAACAGATACAATGAGCAGTTCTTC.

CDR3 residues: CATSQGDAQETQYF. In DNA form, the CDR3 reads TGTGCCACCTCCCAGGGGGACGCTCAAGAGACCCAGTACTTC. This sequence joins TRBV24-1 and TRBJ2-5, with 7 bases lining up with TRBD1. The CDR3 covers 14 residues. Trimming cost V 9 bases and J 2 bases; bases outside gene matches: 8. Germline V gene lookup returns CDR1 KGHDR and CDR2 SFDVKD.

The table lists this clonotype with a few counts. The rearrangement links TRBV11-3 to TRBJ2-5; tentatively, D is TRBD2 (7 bases). Germline V gives CDR1 SGHNT, CDR2 YENEEA. The ends were cut back, 5 bases at V and 4 bases at J, with 17 bases in the middle. The CDR3 runs to 15 residues. The CDR3 reads CASSLNGGRGETQYF. Written as DNA, the CDR3 is TGTGCCAGCAGCCTCAACGGGGGGCGGGGAGAGACCCAGTACTTC.

V usage is TRBV29-1 and J usage is TRBJ2-1; tentatively, D is TRBD2 (5 bases). With 6 bases removed from V and 3 bases from J, the gap between germline ends came to 9 bases. Per the germline V gene, CDR1 is SQVTM and CDR2 is ANQGSEA. The CDR3 consists of 12 residues. The CDR3 reads CSVTRDYNEQFF. Here the CDR3 DNA reads TGCAGCGTGACCCGGGACTACAATGAGCAGTTCTTC.

This clonotype was seen more than once but under ten times. This chain links TRBV7-9 with TRBJ2-5; 10 bases agree with TRBD1. This CDR3 spans 13 amino acids. The V gene end was trimmed by 7 bases and the J gene end by 10 bases; junction bases not matched to a gene: 9. Germline V gene data show CDR1 as SEHNR and CDR2 as FQNEAQ (reference sequence). CDR3 loop: CASNPGQGLIQYF. The DNA for the CDR3 is TGTGCCAGCAATCCGGGACAGGGGTTGATCCAGTACTTC.

The V and J genes are TRBV7-2 and TRBJ2-7; TRBD1 matches 7 bases. CDR3 size: 15 residues. Germline CDR1 SGHTA, CDR2 FQGNSA. After removal of 5 bases from V and 2 bases from J, the junction contained 9 bases not matched to a gene. The CDR3 here is CASSPLRDSTYEQYF. Here the CDR3 DNA reads TGTGCCAGCAGCCCCCTCCGGGACAGTACCTACGAGCAGTACTTC.

This sequence joins TRBV10-3 and TRBJ2-1, with 10 nucleotides matching TRBD1. J gave up 8 bases and V 3 bases, and 4 bases lay outside the gene matches. The CDR3 is 14 residues long. Germline V gives CDR1 ENHRY, CDR2 SYGVKD. In DNA, the CDR3 is TGTGCCATCAGTGACCTGACAGGGGGCCATGAGCAGTTCTTC. Protein product: CAISDLTGGHEQFF.

This clonotype came up a few times. The J gene is TRBJ1-4, the V gene TRBV20-1; D unclear. Germline CDR1 reads DFQATT; CDR2 reads SNEGSKA (reference sequence). Trimming removed 2 bases from V and 2 bases from J, with 12 bases in between. The CDR3 has 15 amino acids. CDR3 coding DNA: TGCAGTGCTAGACCGGGTTTGAGGACTAATGAAAAACTGTTTTTT. It translates to CSARPGLRTNEKLFF.

This clonotype was picked up a small number of times. The V and J genes are TRBV5-6 and TRBJ1-4, with unresolved D. The CDR3 length is 14 residues. From germline, CDR1 is SGHDT and CDR2 YYEEEE. Trimming left V 7 bases short and J 5 bases short, with 15 bases between. The CDR3 sequence is CASARIARNEKLFF. CDR3 in DNA: TGTGCCAGCGCCCGGATTGCCAGGAATGAAAAACTGTTTTTT.

CDR3 sequence: CASSPRGLAGSDTQYF. The CDR3 nucleotides read TGTGCCAGCAGCCCCAGGGGGCTAGCGGGGTCAGATACGCAGTATTTT. The rearrangement uses TRBV3-1 and TRBJ2-3, with D maybe TRBD2 (9 bases). Trimming removed 4 bases from V and 4 bases from J, with 18 bases in between. The germline CDR1 and CDR2 sequences are LGHDT and YNNKEL (reference sequence). The CDR3 sequence is 16 residues long.

This clonotype was seen a handful of times. CDR3 residues: CASSPSNGVYEQYF. The CDR3 DNA sequence: TGTGCCAGCTCACCATCAAATGGGGTCTACGAGCAGTACTTC. V and J are TRBV18 and TRBJ2-7; D gene unclear. From germline, CDR1 is KGHSH and CDR2 LQKENI. The CDR3 length is 14 residues. Between the trimmed V and J ends, which lost 2 bases and 3 bases, there was a span of 11 bases.

This clonotype has only a few counts. The chain has TRBV27 and TRBJ1-5; 9 nucleotides match TRBD1. The CDR3 sequence is 16 residues long. Germline V lookup: CDR1 MNHEY, CDR2 SMNVEV (reference sequence). Germline trimming cut 2 bases from V and 0 bases from J; bases unmatched to any gene: 2. Here the CDR3 reads CASSLTGGYSNQPQHF. The CDR3 DNA is TGTGCCAGCAGTTTAACAGGGGGCTATAGCAATCAGCCCCAGCATTTT.